The 29 T cell receptor beta chains reported below all come from one sample, sequenced in a study of T cell clonotyping in hematopoietic cell transplantation. Sequencing was performed with immunoSEQ multiplex PCR; in TCRdb, only in-frame clones are kept and a portion is missing. The sample comprises about 19,000 clones, about 80% of which are singletons, and over 15% rests with the top ten. The time point here: recipient sample about 28 days before transplant, after cytoreduction. Specimen: peripheral blood mononuclear cells, collected before stem cell transplant. The receptors were gathered from a man aged 55 to 70 with acute myeloid leukemia. Some clones in this sample may be carry-over from other donors' samples.

The chain uses TRBV28 and TRBJ1-2, with 9 nucleotides matching TRBD1. V lost 6 bases to trimming and J lost 4 bases; unmatched junction nucleotides: 6. Germline lookup yields CDR1 MDHEN and CDR2 SYDVKM. The CDR3 runs 14 residues. CDR3 region: CASRPPGQGYGYTF. Here the CDR3 DNA reads TGTGCCAGCAGGCCACCGGGACAGGGCTATGGCTACACCTTC.

This chain joins TRBV28 and TRBJ1-5, with D maybe TRBD1 (5 bases). V dropped 7 bases and J dropped 0 bases, with 10 bases sitting between them. Germline V gives CDR1 MDHEN, CDR2 SYDVKM. CDR3 length: 14 residues. This chain's CDR3 is CASTLGGSNQPQHF. The CDR3 DNA sequence: TGTGCCAGCACCCTCGGGGGTAGCAATCAGCCCCAGCATTTT.

The V and J genes are TRBV5-4 and TRBJ1-5; weak D call: TRBD1 (6 bases). The germline V and J ends were trimmed by 1 base and 4 bases, with 12 bases remaining between them. The germline CDR1 and CDR2 sequences are SGHNT and YYREEE (reference sequence). The CDR3 has 15 residues. The CDR3 loop reads CASSLQDRPNQPQHF. In DNA, the CDR3 is TGTGCCAGCAGCTTGCAGGACAGACCAAATCAGCCCCAGCATTTT.

J is TRBJ1-5 and V is TRBV11-2; D is perhaps TRBD1 (5 bases). V shed 1 base and J shed 2 bases, with 15 bases lying between them. The CDR3 runs 17 residues. Germline CDR1 is SGHAT and CDR2 is FQNNGV. The DNA of the CDR3 is TGTGCCAGCAGCTTAGCTTCCTGGGGCAGGGGCAATCAGCCCCAGCATTTT. This sequence encodes CASSLASWGRGNQPQHF.

V gene TRBV6-1 combines with J gene TRBJ1-5; D is unclear. This CDR3 spans 15 amino acids. Germline V gene lookup returns CDR1 MNHNS and CDR2 SASEGT. V shed 0 bases and J shed 10 bases, with 16 bases lying between them. Written as DNA, the CDR3 is TGTGCCAGCAGTGAAGCGGTCTTGCCCCTTCATCCCCAGCATTTT. This sequence encodes CASSEAVLPLHPQHF.

The chain links TRBV11-3 to TRBJ2-2; 7 bases line up with TRBD1. The CDR3 is 15 residues long. The V gene's germline CDR1 is SGHNT and CDR2 YENEEA. Trimming took 4 bases from V and 7 from J; bases not matched to a gene: 9. CDR3 coding DNA: TGTGCCAGCAGCTCACTAGGGGGCATTGGCGGGGAGCTGTTTTTT. Its protein product is CASSSLGGIGGELFF.

This rearrangement joins TRBV6-5 to TRBJ1-2, with D unclear. V was trimmed by 9 bases and J by 2 bases, leaving 19 bases between them. The CDR3 loop spans 15 amino acids. CDR1 MNHEY and CDR2 SVGAGI come from the germline V gene. The CDR3 nucleotides read TGTGCCAGTCACCAAGCGCTCGGCAGAAACTATGGCTACACCTTC. Amino acids: CASHQALGRNYGYTF.

This clone appeared once. The genes are TRBV19 and TRBJ2-1, with 9 bases that match TRBD2. Per germline, CDR1 LNHDA and CDR2 SQIVND (reference sequence). The CDR3 is 16 amino acids. The V segment lost 3 bases and the J segment 3 bases; nucleotides outside the gene matches: 6. The CDR3 is CASSIKRGVHYNEQFF. The CDR3 nucleotides are TGTGCCAGTAGTATTAAGCGGGGGGTCCACTACAATGAGCAGTTCTTC.

This chain joins TRBV19 and TRBJ2-7; D gene uncertain. The CDR3 runs 13 residues. Germline loops: CDR1 LNHDA, CDR2 SQIVND (reference sequence). V shed 6 bases and J shed 3 bases, with 12 bases lying between them. In DNA, the CDR3 is TGTGCCAGTAGCTCTGATTCCGACTACGAGCAGTACTTC. Its protein product is CASSSDSDYEQYF.

The genes are TRBV6-5 and TRBJ2-7; D is uncertain. V lost 5 bases, J lost 3 bases, and 8 bases lay in between. The CDR3 covers 12 residues. Germline assignment: CDR1 MNHEY and CDR2 SVGAGI. In DNA, the CDR3 is TGTGCCAGCAGTGCTGGGATCTACGAGCAGTACTTC. The encoded protein is CASSAGIYEQYF.

The rearrangement uses TRBV15 and TRBJ2-6; D not resolved. V gave up 1 base and J gave up 1 base, with 11 bases separating them. CDR1 and CDR2 from the germline V gene are LNHNV and YYDKDF (reference sequence). The CDR3 has 17 residues. The CDR3 sequence: CATSRAALSSGANVLTF. The CDR3 DNA sequence: TGTGCCACCAGCAGAGCTGCGCTCTCTTCTGGGGCCAACGTCCTGACTTTC.

V usage is TRBV19 and J usage is TRBJ2-5; 11 nucleotides agree with TRBD2. Trimming cost V 3 bases and J 3 bases; bases outside gene matches: 3. Germline lookup yields CDR1 LNHDA and CDR2 SQIVND (reference sequence). The CDR3 runs to 15 residues. The CDR3 coding sequence is TGTGCCAGTAGTATGAGGGGACTAGCGGAAGAGACCCAGTACTTC. It yields the protein CASSMRGLAEETQYF.

This chain connects TRBV30 to TRBJ2-5; perhaps TRBD1 as D (6 bases). CDR1 is GTSNPN, CDR2 SVGIG, per germline (reference sequence). Trimming took off 1 base at V and 5 bases at J, with 14 bases between the two ends. CDR3 length: 14 residues. As DNA, the CDR3 is TGTGCCTGGAGTGCGCCCCAGGGGATGGAGACCCAGTACTTC. It specifies CAWSAPQGMETQYF.

This clone was detected a few times. V is TRBV11-3 and J is TRBJ2-3; D is ambiguous. This CDR3 contains 15 residues. V lost 5 bases and J 1 base, leaving 13 bases between the germline ends. Germline V gives CDR1 SGHNT, CDR2 YENEEA. This chain's CDR3 is CASSPNTPGTDTQYF. Written as DNA, the CDR3 is TGTGCCAGCAGCCCGAACACCCCTGGCACAGATACGCAGTATTTT. Complete variable domain (other parts from reference TRBV11-3 and TRBJ2-3): EAGVVQSPRYKIIEKKQPVAFWCNPISGHNTLYWYLQNLGQGPELLIRYENEEAVDDSQLPKDRFSAERLKGVDSTLKIQPAELGDSAVYLCASSPNTPGTDTQYFGPGTRLTVL.

V is TRBV30 and J is TRBJ2-5; D is unresolved. CDR3 length: 14 amino acids. Trimming left V 3 bases short and J 5 bases short, with 16 bases between. The germline gives CDR1 GTSNPN, CDR2 SVGIG (reference sequence). The CDR3: CAWSIQAGEETQYF. The DNA of the CDR3 is TGTGCCTGGAGCATCCAGGCAGGAGAGGAGACCCAGTACTTC.

The chain carries TRBV13 and TRBJ1-1; 9 bases agree with TRBD1. The J segment lost 1 base and the V segment lost 4 bases, leaving 10 bases of the junction unmatched. This CDR3 is built from 17 residues. Germline V gene data show CDR1 as PRHDT and CDR2 as FYEKMQ (reference sequence). The CDR3, as DNA: TGTGCCAGCAGCTACTCCAATCCGGGACAGGGGAACACTGAAGCTTTCTTT. This codes for CASSYSNPGQGNTEAFF.

The J gene is TRBJ2-1, the V gene TRBV7-6; tentatively, D is TRBD1 or TRBD2 (5 bases each). This CDR3 has 13 amino acids. V was pared by 2 bases and J by 6 bases, with 8 bases between. Germline CDR1 is SGHVS and CDR2 is FNYEAQ. CDR3 DNA sequence: TGTGCCAGCAGCTTACCGGGGCGCAATGAGCAGTTCTTC. Its translation is CASSLPGRNEQFF.

This sequence joins TRBV19 and TRBJ1-2; D call uncertain. Germline lookup yields CDR1 LNHDA and CDR2 SQIVND (reference sequence). The CDR3 length is 14 residues. The germline V and J ends were trimmed by 8 bases and 0 bases, with 13 bases remaining between them. CDR3: CASWIGQSNYGYTF. CDR3 in DNA: TGTGCCAGTTGGATTGGGCAGTCTAACTATGGCTACACCTTC.

The chain carries TRBV5-1 and TRBJ1-3; no reliable D call. CDR1 and CDR2 (germline): SGHRS, YFSETQ. V was trimmed by 3 bases and J by 3 bases, leaving 10 bases between them. CDR3 length: 14 residues. CDR3 nucleotides: TGCGCCAGCAGCTCTGACCCGAATGGAAACACCATATATTTT. Protein product: CASSSDPNGNTIYF.

The rearrangement joins TRBV5-6 to TRBJ1-5; TRBD1 might be the D (5 bases). Germline loops: CDR1 SGHDT, CDR2 YYEEEE. The CDR3 contains 13 residues. V lost 4 bases to trimming and J lost 4 bases, with 9 bases between them. The CDR3 region has the DNA TGTGCCAGCAGCCGGACACCTAATCAGCCCCAGCATTTT. Translated: CASSRTPNQPQHF.

The gene calls are TRBV25-1 and TRBJ1-5; no firm D call. Germline V gene sequence: CDR1 MGHDK, CDR2 SYGVNS. Trimming took off 2 bases at V and 9 bases at J, with 11 bases between the two ends. The CDR3 runs 13 residues. CDR3 in DNA: TGTGCCAGCAGTGAAGTTCCGGGCGGGCCCCAGCATTTT. It is translated as CASSEVPGGPQHF.

The chain employs TRBV19 and TRBJ2-1; the match to TRBD2 covers 9 bases. Germline V gene lookup returns CDR1 LNHDA and CDR2 SQIVND (reference sequence). Trimming at V came to 3 bases and at J to 7 bases, leaving 7 bases not matched to a gene. This CDR3 spans 15 amino acids. CDR3 residues: CASSISSGGPNEQFF. The DNA for the CDR3 is TGTGCCAGTAGTATCAGTAGCGGGGGCCCAAATGAGCAGTTCTTC.

This clone appeared a few times. This sequence joins TRBV7-8 and TRBJ1-3; D is unresolved. Trimming stripped 4 bases from V and 0 bases from J, with 7 bases between. Looked up from germline, CDR1 is SGHVS and CDR2 is FQNEAQ. This CDR3 has 14 amino acids. CDR3: CASSSGSSGNTIYF. The CDR3 nucleotides are TGTGCCAGCAGCTCCGGGAGCTCTGGAAACACCATATATTTT. Supplemented by reference TRBV7-8 and TRBJ1-3, the full variable domain reads GAGVSQSPRYKVAKRGQDVALRCDPISGHVSLFWYQQALGQGPEFLTYFQNEAQLDKSGLPSDRFFAERPEGSVSTLKIQRTQQEDSAVYLCASSSGSSGNTIYFGEGSWLTVV.

The chain couples TRBV2 to TRBJ1-5; no clear D gene. Trimming removed 10 bases at V and 1 base at J, with 11 bases between. This CDR3 comprises 13 residues. Germline CDR1 and CDR2: SNHLY and FYNNEI. CDR3 residues: CATQPGSNQPQHF. CDR3 nucleotides: TGTGCCACCCAGCCCGGGAGCAATCAGCCCCAGCATTTT.

The chain joins TRBV12-5 to TRBJ2-1; the D gene is possibly TRBD2 (6 bases). Trimming cost V 7 bases and J 2 bases, with 15 bases left between them. CDR3 size: 15 residues. Germline assignment: CDR1 LGHNT and CDR2 FRNRAP. Written as DNA, the CDR3 is TGTGCTAGTGCCCCTATGACGGGGGCCTACAATGAGCAGTTCTTC. Translated: CASAPMTGAYNEQFF.

This clone was seen once. This chain uses TRBV11-2 with TRBJ2-2; 7 bases map to TRBD1. With V trimmed by 4 bases and J by 3 bases, 5 bases remained unmatched. Germline assignment: CDR1 SGHAT and CDR2 FQNNGV. The CDR3 is 15 amino acids. DNA of the CDR3: TGTGCCAGCAGCTCCTACGACAGGGACACCGGGGAGCTGTTTTTT. It encodes CASSSYDRDTGELFF. Full variable domain (missing parts from reference TRBV11-2 and TRBJ2-2): EAGVAQSPRYKIIEKRQSVAFWCNPISGHATLYWYQQILGQGPKLLIQFQNNGVVDDSQLPKDRFSAERLKGVDSTLKIQPAKLEDSAVYLCASSSYDRDTGELFFGEGSRLTVL.

This clone came up once. CDR3 in amino acids: CASSGTRTSDTQYF. The CDR3 DNA is TGTGCCAGCAGCGGGACACGTACGTCAGATACGCAGTATTTT. The rearrangement uses TRBV9 and TRBJ2-3; a weak D match, TRBD1 (5 bases). Germline V gene sequence: CDR1 SGDLS, CDR2 YYNGEE. This CDR3 spans 14 amino acids. Trimming removed 3 bases from V and 4 bases from J, with 12 bases in between.

The chain uses TRBV2 and TRBJ2-5; a possible D gene is TRBD1 (5 bases). Per the germline V gene, CDR1 is SNHLY and CDR2 is FYNNEI. The V end lost 6 bases, the J end lost 11 bases, and 13 bases lay between the germline ends. The CDR3 runs 11 residues. CDR3 loop: CASSQDRLQYF. As DNA, the CDR3 is TGTGCCAGCAGCCAAGACAGATTACAGTACTTC. The variable domain in full, with the rest retrieved from reference TRBV2 and TRBJ2-5, is EPEVTQTPSHQVTQMGQEVILRCVPISNHLYFYWYRQILGQKVEFLVSFYNNEISEKSEIFDDQFSVERPDGSNFTLKIRSTKLEDSAMYFCASSQDRLQYFGPGTRLLVL.

The chain joins TRBV4-3 to TRBJ2-1; D remains unclear. The germline V gene encodes CDR1 LGHNA and CDR2 YSLEER. CDR3 length: 12 amino acids. Trimming took 4 bases from V and 8 from J, leaving 9 bases between them. The CDR3 protein is CASSREYHEQFF. CDR3 DNA: TGCGCCAGCAGCCGAGAGTATCATGAGCAGTTCTTC.